This T cell receptor beta chain is drawn from a study of cytomegalovirus exposure and HLA in healthy donors. Study as a whole: In terms of ancestry, the Caucasian-associated cluster contained 81% of the roughly 400 genotyped donors. Points from the study as a whole: Most of the CMV-associated TCR beta chains (in a later analysis) appeared to be HLA-restricted.

In the PCR, 60 Vbeta and 13 Jbeta primers were used. Sequencing was performed with immunoSEQ multiplex PCR; in TCRdb, only in-frame clones are kept and a portion is missing. The sample carries about 120,000 clones, 80% recorded once. Germline CDR1 is SGHVS and CDR2 is FQNEAQ. V was clipped by 4 bases and J by 7 bases; unmatched bases: 8. The CDR3 consists of 15 residues. Concerning this clone itself: Its antigen is as yet unknown.

This TCR came from a female donor in good health and CMV-seropositive. Sequencing was carried out using PBMCs. The chain couples TRBV7-8 to TRBJ2-2; 8 bases are shared with TRBD2. The CDR3: CASSSQAGAYGELFF. DNA for the CDR3: TGTGCCAGCAGCTCACAAGCGGGGGCGTACGGGGAGCTGTTTTTT.